The clone carrying this TCR beta chain showed up just a few times. Its matching antigen is unknown. The authors prepared the TCRbeta library with unique molecular identifiers. TCRdb reprocessed the PCR reads via MiXCR and lists one record per CDR3 protein. The profile shows about 980,000 distinct CDR3 sequences, roughly 29% of them singletons. The data derive from a study of T-cell reconstitution after alpha-beta-depleted transplantation in children. Whole-study results and caveats: Recipient T cells and thymic progenitors that survived gave rise to the high TCRbeta diversity observed at day 60 in some patients. Newly made T cells mostly supplied T-cell counts and diversity one year after transplant. Reportedly, alpha-beta T cells present about two months post-transplant originated from several hundred expanded clones of graft origin.

Specimen: PBMCs, mostly from graft donor cells, collected 360 days after TCRalphabeta/CD19-depleted stem cell transplant. The TCR comes from a boy under three years old who had a stem cell transplant for SCID, so the T cells may come from the graft donor.

The CDR3, as DNA: TGTGCCAGCAGTCCGGGACCGGACTATGGCTACACCTTC. It encodes CASSPGPDYGYTF. This chain connects TRBV12-3 or TRBV12-4 to TRBJ1-2, with D perhaps TRBD1 (5 bases). Deletions cut 5 bases from V and 3 bases from J, with 10 bases between. The length of the CDR3 is 13 residues.